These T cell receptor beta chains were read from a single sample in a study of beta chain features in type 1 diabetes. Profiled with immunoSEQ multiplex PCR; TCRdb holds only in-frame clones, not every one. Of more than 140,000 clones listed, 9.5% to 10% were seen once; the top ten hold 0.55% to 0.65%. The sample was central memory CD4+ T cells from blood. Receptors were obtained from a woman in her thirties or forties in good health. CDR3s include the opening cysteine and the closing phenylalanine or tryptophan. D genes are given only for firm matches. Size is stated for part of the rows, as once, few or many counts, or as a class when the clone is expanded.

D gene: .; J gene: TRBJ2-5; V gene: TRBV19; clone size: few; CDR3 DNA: TGTGCCAGTAGTATAGGCAAAGGGGTAGAGACCCAGTACTTC; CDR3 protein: CASSIGKGVETQYF
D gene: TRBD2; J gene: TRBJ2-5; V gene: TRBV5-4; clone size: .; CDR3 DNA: TGTGCCACCACCGGGGGAGGGTACCAAGAGACCCAGTACTTC; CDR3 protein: CATTGGGYQETQYF
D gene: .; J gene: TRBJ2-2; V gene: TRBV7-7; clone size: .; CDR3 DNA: TGTGCTAGCAGCCCCAGTGCGCGGGAGAACACCGGGGAGCTGTTTTTT; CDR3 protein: CASSPSARENTGELFF
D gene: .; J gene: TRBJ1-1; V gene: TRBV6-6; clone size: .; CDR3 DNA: TGTGCCAGCGAGATGAACACTGAAGCTTTCTTT; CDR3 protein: CASEMNTEAFF
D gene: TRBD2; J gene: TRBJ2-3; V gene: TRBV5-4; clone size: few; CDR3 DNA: TGTGCCAGCAGCCGGAGCGGGGGGGCCACAGATACGCAGTATTTT; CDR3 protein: CASSRSGGATDTQYF
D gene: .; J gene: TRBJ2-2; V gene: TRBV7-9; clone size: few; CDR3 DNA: TGTGCCAGCAGCCCGACCGGGGAGCTGTTTTTT; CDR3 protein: CASSPTGELFF
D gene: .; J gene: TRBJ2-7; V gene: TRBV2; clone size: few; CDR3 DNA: TGTGCCAGTCAGGGACTCGGAAGCTCCTACGAGCAGTACTTC; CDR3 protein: CASQGLGSSYEQYF
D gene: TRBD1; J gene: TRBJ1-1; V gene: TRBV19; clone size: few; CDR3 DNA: TGTGCCAGTAGTATCCTTCCGGGACAGGGACTACCGAACACTGAAGCTTTCTTT; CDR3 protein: CASSILPGQGLPNTEAFF
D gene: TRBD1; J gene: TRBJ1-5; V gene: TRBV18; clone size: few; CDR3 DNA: TGTGCCAGCTCACTGGGACCGGGACAGGGGAATCAGCCCCAGCATTTT; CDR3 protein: CASSLGPGQGNQPQHF
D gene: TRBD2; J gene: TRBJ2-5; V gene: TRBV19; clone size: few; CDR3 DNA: TGTGCCAGTAGTACCCGTCGGGGGGGGCAAGAGACCCAGTACTTC; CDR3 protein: CASSTRRGGQETQYF
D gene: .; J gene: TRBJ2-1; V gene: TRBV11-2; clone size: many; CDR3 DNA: TGTGCCAGCAGCTTCGGCAATGAGCAGTTCTTC; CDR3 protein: CASSFGNEQFF
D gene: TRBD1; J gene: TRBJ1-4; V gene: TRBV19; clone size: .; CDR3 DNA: TGTGCCAGTAGTATAGCCGGGACAGGGGTTGAAAAACTGTTTTTT; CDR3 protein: CASSIAGTGVEKLFF